Each of the 25 T cell receptor beta chains below was sequenced from the same sample in a study of T cells in localized non-small cell lung cancer. Measured with immunoSEQ multiplex PCR; TCRdb has only the in-frame clones, and not every one. This sample carries tens of thousands of clones, around 86% of them seen once, and the ten largest clones take roughly 7%. Sequencing was performed on peripheral blood, taken before any cancer treatment. These receptors came from a woman aged 18-49 years with stage III lung adenocarcinoma.

The chain carries TRBV6-6 and TRBJ1-2; D unclear. Germline V gene lookup returns CDR1 MNHNY and CDR2 SVGAGI (reference sequence). CDR3 length equals 13 residues. V was trimmed by 3 bases and J by 4 bases, leaving 9 bases between them. CDR3 sequence: CASSYQSPYGYTF. In DNA form, the CDR3 reads TGTGCCAGCAGTTATCAAAGTCCCTATGGCTACACCTTC.

The V call is TRBV2, the J call TRBJ2-3; TRBD2 matches 7 bases. J gave up 2 bases and V 1 base, and 6 bases lay outside the gene matches. The germline gives CDR1 SNHLY, CDR2 FYNNEI. CDR3 length: 16 residues. CDR3 nucleotide sequence: TGTGCCAGCAGTGAAGGGAGCGGGGCTAACACAGATACGCAGTATTTT. Translation gives CASSEGSGANTDTQYF.

CDR3 nucleotides: TGTGCCAGCAGCTCAGGGACAGGGAACTACTACGAGCAGTACTTC. Its translation is CASSSGTGNYYEQYF. The chain combines TRBV7-8 with TRBJ2-7; TRBD1 matches at 9 bases. V shed 4 bases and J 3 bases; nucleotides not matched to a gene: 7. CDR1 is SGHVS, CDR2 FQNEAQ, per germline. The CDR3 length is 15 residues.

This chain joins TRBV19 and TRBJ1-6; 7 nucleotides agree with TRBD1. The V segment lost 5 bases and the J segment 10 bases; nucleotides outside the gene matches: 11. CDR3 length: 15 residues. Germline CDR1 reads LNHDA; CDR2 reads SQIVND (reference sequence). Written as DNA, the CDR3 is TGTGCCAGTAGTGCCCGACAGGGAAATGTCTCACCCCTCCACTTT. As protein: CASSARQGNVSPLHF.

This clone was recorded only once. The chain carries TRBV6-1 and TRBJ2-3, with a possible D match to TRBD2 (7 bases). The CDR3 loop spans 17 amino acids. V shed 1 base and J shed 2 bases, with 16 bases lying between them. Germline-derived CDR1 and CDR2 are MNHNS and SASEGT. The CDR3 coding sequence is TGTGCCAGCAGTGAAGTACGGGGGGCGGGGACCACAGATACGCAGTATTTT. It encodes CASSEVRGAGTTDTQYF.

V usage is TRBV7-9 and J usage is TRBJ1-6; D unresolved. Deletions cut 4 bases from V and 7 bases from J, with 8 bases between. This CDR3 is built from 13 residues. Per germline, CDR1 SEHNR and CDR2 FQNEAQ (reference sequence). The CDR3 protein is CASSSDGNSPLHF. CDR3 sequence (DNA): TGTGCCAGCAGCTCGGACGGGAATTCACCCCTCCACTTT.

This clone was observed once. The rearrangement uses TRBV6-5 and TRBJ1-2, with TRBD1 as a possible D gene (5 bases). Germline loops: CDR1 MNHEY, CDR2 SVGAGI. The germline V and J ends were trimmed by 0 bases and 4 bases, with 12 bases remaining between them. CDR3 length equals 15 residues. The DNA for the CDR3 is TGTGCCAGCAGTTACTCGAATGGGGGGACCTATGGCTACACCTTC. Residues: CASSYSNGGTYGYTF.

This clone showed up just once. This chain joins TRBV2 and TRBJ1-1; D perhaps matches TRBD1 (5 bases). The ends were cut back, 8 bases at V and 0 bases at J, with 7 bases in the middle. Germline V gives CDR1 SNHLY, CDR2 FYNNEI. This CDR3 is built from 12 residues. The CDR3: CASETVNTEAFF. The CDR3 DNA follows: TGTGCCAGCGAGACAGTGAACACTGAAGCTTTCTTT.

This chain links TRBV7-9 with TRBJ1-1; possible D gene TRBD1, 5 bases. Germline CDR1 and CDR2: SEHNR and FQNEAQ (reference sequence). V shed 5 bases and J shed 2 bases, with 15 bases lying between them. This CDR3 has 15 amino acids. The CDR3 spells CASSQTRQKNTEAFF. CDR3 sequence (DNA): TGTGCCAGCAGCCAGACTCGACAGAAAAACACTGAAGCTTTCTTT.

V usage is TRBV6-5 and J usage is TRBJ2-1; D remains unclear. The V end was cut by 4 bases, the J end by 0 bases, with 7 bases between. CDR3 length: 14 amino acids. Germline V gene sequence: CDR1 MNHEY, CDR2 SVGAGI. DNA for the CDR3: TGTGCCAGCAGTTCCTCAAGCTCCTACAATGAGCAGTTCTTC. This codes for CASSSSSSYNEQFF.

The genes are TRBV7-2 and TRBJ2-3; D unclear. CDR3 length equals 17 residues. V was clipped by 7 bases and J by 0 bases, with 20 bases between them. Germline V gene data show CDR1 as SGHTA and CDR2 as FQGNSA. CDR3 in amino acids: CASTPTRRPTSTDTQYF. The DNA of the CDR3 is TGTGCCAGCACCCCAACCAGACGGCCTACTAGCACAGATACGCAGTATTTT. Based on the CDR3 plus reference TRBV7-2 and TRBJ2-3, the full variable domain is GAGVSQSPSNKVTEKGKDVELRCDPISGHTALYWYRQSLGQGLEFLIYFQGNSAPDKSGLPSDRFSAERTGGSVSTLTIQRTQQEDSAVYLCASTPTRRPTSTDTQYFGPGTRLTVL.

The chain combines TRBV6-1 with TRBJ2-1, with D perhaps given as TRBD1 or TRBD2 (5 bases each). The germline V and J ends were trimmed by 9 bases and 9 bases, with 18 bases remaining between them. The CDR3 totals 13 residues. The germline CDR1 and CDR2 sequences are MNHNS and SASEGT. The CDR3 here is CASKRGQGSEQFF. The CDR3 DNA follows: TGTGCCAGTAAGAGGGGTCAAGGGAGTGAGCAGTTCTTC.

This clone has just one count. CDR3 protein: CASRQSTGVGYGYTF. CDR3 bases: TGTGCCAGCAGACAGTCGACAGGGGTTGGCTATGGCTACACCTTC. The chain links TRBV9 to TRBJ1-2, with 8 bases lining up with TRBD1. Trimming cost V 5 bases and J 4 bases; bases outside gene matches: 10. Looked up from germline, CDR1 is SGDLS and CDR2 is YYNGEE. The CDR3 has 15 residues.

The rearrangement uses TRBV4-1 and TRBJ1-5; D perhaps matches TRBD1 (5 bases). The CDR3 is 16 amino acids. Germline lookup yields CDR1 MGHRA and CDR2 YSYEKL. V was trimmed by 3 bases and J by 1 base, leaving 13 bases between them. The CDR3 bases are TGCGCCAGCAGCCAGGGTGGGGGTTGGAGCAATCAGCCCCAGCATTTT. It translates to CASSQGGGWSNQPQHF.

The chain is built from TRBV5-6 and TRBJ1-1; 8 positions agree with TRBD1. CDR1 and CDR2 (germline): SGHDT, YYEEEE. This CDR3 has 15 residues. Germline trimming cut 4 bases from V and 4 bases from J; bases unmatched to any gene: 9. The CDR3 DNA follows: TGTGCCAGCAGCACCTACAGGGGGACCGGCACTGAAGCTTTCTTT. As protein: CASSTYRGTGTEAFF.

This chain joins TRBV18 and TRBJ1-5; D is ambiguous. CDR1 KGHSH and CDR2 LQKENI come from the germline V gene. V was clipped by 0 bases and J by 4 bases, with 7 bases between them. This CDR3 region has 14 residues. CDR3 sequence: CASSPPGGNQPQHF. As DNA, the CDR3 is TGTGCCAGCTCACCACCGGGAGGGAATCAGCCCCAGCATTTT.

This rearrangement joins TRBV6-4 to TRBJ2-1, with D maybe TRBD2 (6 bases). The germline CDR1 and CDR2 sequences are MRHNA and SNTAGT. The CDR3 has 13 residues. With 3 bases removed from V and 8 bases from J, the gap between germline ends came to 11 bases. The CDR3 loop reads CASSETSNDEQFF. CDR3 sequence (DNA): TGTGCCAGCAGTGAAACTAGCAACGATGAGCAGTTCTTC.

This rearrangement joins TRBV7-6 to TRBJ2-1; 7 bases map to TRBD1. Per germline, CDR1 SGHVS and CDR2 FNYEAQ. With V trimmed by 3 bases and J by 6 bases, 5 bases remained unmatched. The CDR3 sequence is 14 residues long. The CDR3 is CASSLSEGANEQFF. The CDR3 DNA reads as TGTGCCAGCAGCTTGAGTGAGGGGGCCAATGAGCAGTTCTTC. The full variable domain, its missing parts supplied by reference TRBV7-6 and TRBJ2-1, is GAGVSQSPRYKVTKRGQDVALRCDPISGHVSLYWYRQALGQGPEFLTYFNYEAQQDKSGLPNDRFSAERPEGSISTLTIQRTEQRDSAMYRCASSLSEGANEQFFGPGTRLTVL.

This clone was seen just once. The J gene is TRBJ2-1, the V gene TRBV18; TRBD1 aligns across 10 bases. Germline assignment: CDR1 KGHSH and CDR2 LQKENI. The CDR3 loop spans 15 amino acids. The V and J ends lost 3 bases and 5 bases, in that order; junction bases with no gene match: 4. The CDR3 region has the DNA TGTGCCAGCTCACCGGACAGGGGGGAGAACAATGAGCAGTTCTTC. Protein product: CASSPDRGENNEQFF.

The CDR3 spells CASSDHTDRGELFF. The CDR3 DNA reads TGTGCCAGCAGTGACCATACAGACCGCGGGGAGCTGTTTTTT. The chain recombines TRBV6-1 with TRBJ2-2, with D unresolved. This CDR3 region has 14 residues. V dropped 3 bases and J dropped 7 bases, with 12 bases sitting between them. Per the germline V gene, CDR1 is MNHNS and CDR2 is SASEGT.

The rearrangement links TRBV18 to TRBJ1-1, with 7 bases identical to TRBD1. This CDR3 is 13 amino acids long. Germline V gives CDR1 KGHSH, CDR2 LQKENI. The ends lost 3 bases at V and 8 bases at J; junction bases unmatched: 6. The CDR3 sequence is CASSPGQAPEAFF. CDR3 nucleotides: TGTGCCAGCTCACCCGGACAGGCCCCCGAAGCTTTCTTT.

The chain combines TRBV13 with TRBJ2-3, with TRBD1 identical over 7 bases. CDR1 PRHDT and CDR2 FYEKMQ come from the germline V gene (reference sequence). CDR3 size: 16 residues. V trimming: 5 bases; J trimming: 2 bases; junction bases outside the gene matches: 10. The CDR3, as DNA: TGTGCCAGCAGCCCCAGCGGCAGGGGGTACACAGATACGCAGTATTTT. Translating it yields CASSPSGRGYTDTQYF. The entire variable domain, with the rest obtained from reference TRBV13 and TRBJ2-3, is as follows: AAGVIQSPRHLIKEKRETATLKCYPIPRHDTVYWYQQGPGQDPQFLISFYEKMQSDKGSIPDRFSAQQFSDYHSELNMSSLELGDSALYFCASSPSGRGYTDTQYFGPGTRLTVL.

The chain employs TRBV6-6 and TRBJ1-4; D might be TRBD1 (5 bases). The CDR3 consists of 14 residues. Germline V gene sequence: CDR1 MNHNY, CDR2 SVGAGI (reference sequence). The V end was cut by 3 bases, the J end by 6 bases, with 11 bases between. CDR3 protein: CASSYSGADEKLFF. The CDR3 DNA reads as TGTGCCAGCAGTTATTCCGGGGCCGATGAAAAACTGTTTTTT.

This clone was found a few times. The chain couples TRBV6-4 to TRBJ1-2; unclear D gene. The ends were cut back, 1 base at V and 7 bases at J, with 13 bases in the middle. Germline CDR1 reads MRHNA; CDR2 reads SNTAGT. The CDR3 sequence is 14 residues long. The CDR3 reads CASSDYLHRPGYTF. DNA for the CDR3: TGTGCCAGCAGTGACTACTTGCATCGGCCTGGCTACACCTTC.

The V call is TRBV25-1, the J call TRBJ1-2, with 10 bases matching TRBD1. After removal of 3 bases from V and 4 bases from J, the junction contained 5 bases not matched to a gene. This CDR3 contains 15 residues. Germline lookup yields CDR1 MGHDK and CDR2 SYGVNS. Written as DNA, the CDR3 is TGTGCCAGCAGTGAGCCGGACAGGGGGGGCTATGGCTACACCTTC. It specifies CASSEPDRGGYGYTF.